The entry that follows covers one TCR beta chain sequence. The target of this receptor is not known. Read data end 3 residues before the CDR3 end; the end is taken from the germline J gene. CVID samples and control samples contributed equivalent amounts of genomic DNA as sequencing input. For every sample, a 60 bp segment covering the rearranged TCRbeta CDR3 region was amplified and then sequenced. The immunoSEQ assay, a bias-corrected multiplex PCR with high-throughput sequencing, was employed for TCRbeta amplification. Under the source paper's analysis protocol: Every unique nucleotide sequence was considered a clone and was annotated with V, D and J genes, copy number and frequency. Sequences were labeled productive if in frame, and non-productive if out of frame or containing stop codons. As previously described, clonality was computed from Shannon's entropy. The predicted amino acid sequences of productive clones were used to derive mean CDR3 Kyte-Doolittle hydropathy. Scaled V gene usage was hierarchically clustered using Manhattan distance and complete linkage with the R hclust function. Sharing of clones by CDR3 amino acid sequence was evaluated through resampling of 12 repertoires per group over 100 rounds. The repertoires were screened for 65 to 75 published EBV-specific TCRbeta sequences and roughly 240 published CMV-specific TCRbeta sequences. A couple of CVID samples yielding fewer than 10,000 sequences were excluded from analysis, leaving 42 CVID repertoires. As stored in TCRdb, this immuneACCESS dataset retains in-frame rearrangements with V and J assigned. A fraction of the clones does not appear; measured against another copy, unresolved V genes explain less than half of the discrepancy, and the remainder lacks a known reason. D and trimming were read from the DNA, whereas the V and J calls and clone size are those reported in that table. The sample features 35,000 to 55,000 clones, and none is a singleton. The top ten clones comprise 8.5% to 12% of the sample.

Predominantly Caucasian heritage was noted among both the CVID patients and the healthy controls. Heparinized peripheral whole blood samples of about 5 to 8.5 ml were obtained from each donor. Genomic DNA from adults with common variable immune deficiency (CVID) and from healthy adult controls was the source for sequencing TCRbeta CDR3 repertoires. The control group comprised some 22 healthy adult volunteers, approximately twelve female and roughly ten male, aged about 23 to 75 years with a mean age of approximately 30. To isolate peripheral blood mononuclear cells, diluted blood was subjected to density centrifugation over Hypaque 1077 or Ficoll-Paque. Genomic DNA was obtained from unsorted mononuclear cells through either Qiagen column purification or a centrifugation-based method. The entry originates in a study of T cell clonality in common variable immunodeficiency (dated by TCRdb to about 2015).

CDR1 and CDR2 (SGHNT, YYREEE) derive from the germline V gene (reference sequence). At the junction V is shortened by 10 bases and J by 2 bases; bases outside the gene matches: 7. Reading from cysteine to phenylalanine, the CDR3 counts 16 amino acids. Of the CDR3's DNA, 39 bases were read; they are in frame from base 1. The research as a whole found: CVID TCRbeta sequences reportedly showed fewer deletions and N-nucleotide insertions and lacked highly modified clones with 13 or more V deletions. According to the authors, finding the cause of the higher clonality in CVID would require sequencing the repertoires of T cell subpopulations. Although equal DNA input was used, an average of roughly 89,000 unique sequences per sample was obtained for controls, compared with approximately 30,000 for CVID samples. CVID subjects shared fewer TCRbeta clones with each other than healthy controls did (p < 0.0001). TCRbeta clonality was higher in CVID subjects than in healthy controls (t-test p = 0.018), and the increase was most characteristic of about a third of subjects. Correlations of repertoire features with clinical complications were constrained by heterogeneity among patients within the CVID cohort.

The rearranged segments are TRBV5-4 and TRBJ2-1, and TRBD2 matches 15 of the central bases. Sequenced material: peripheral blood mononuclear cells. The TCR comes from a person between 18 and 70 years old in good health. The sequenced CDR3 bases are TGTGCCGGACTAGCGGGAGGGCCTACTGCCTACAATGAG. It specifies CAGLAGGPTAYNE. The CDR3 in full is CAGLAGGPTAYNEQFF.